The 13 T cell receptor beta chains presented below share a single source sample, sequenced in a study of human T cells and chemical hapten exposure. Time point described: pre-sensitization, week 0. The treatment was: therapeutic diphenylcyclopropenone sensitization with weekly scalp DPC. Each CDR3 protein gets one entry after TCRdb re-called the RACE reads with MiXCR. The sample includes more than 250,000 distinct CDR3 sequences, around 9.3% of them seen just once. The material sequenced was whole blood, taken in connection with sensitization to the hapten diphenylcyclopropenone (DPC). The source of these receptors is a middle-aged woman with alopecia areata. Some clones in this sample may be carry-over from other donors' samples.

A few counts support this clonotype. The rearrangement joins TRBV7-2 to TRBJ2-4, with a weak D call TRBD1 (6 bases). V lost 0 bases, J lost 1 base, and 10 bases lay in between. The CDR3 loop spans 16 amino acids. From germline, CDR1 is SGHTA and CDR2 FQGNSA. The CDR3 DNA sequence: TGTGCCAGCAGCTTAGCCGACAGGCCCGCCAAAAACATTCAGTACTTC. Translated, it gives CASSLADRPAKNIQYF.

In its sample, this clonotype was seen many times. The chain is built from TRBV2 and TRBJ2-3, with D possibly being TRBD2 (7 bases). Germline V gives CDR1 SNHLY, CDR2 FYNNEI. Deletions cut 10 bases from V and 2 bases from J, with 16 bases between. The CDR3 covers 14 residues. The CDR3: CANPQGGATDTQYF. CDR3 DNA: TGTGCCAATCCCCAAGGGGGGGCCACAGATACGCAGTATTTT.

This clonotype was counted only a few times. The chain has TRBV7-9 and TRBJ2-1, with 10 bases fitting TRBD2. Trimming cost V 6 bases and J 0 bases; bases outside gene matches: 8. Germline CDR1 and CDR2: SEHNR and FQNEAQ (reference sequence). This CDR3 region has 17 residues. The CDR3 DNA sequence: TGTGCCAGCAGACCTGGGACTAGCGCCCCCTCCTACAATGAGCAGTTCTTC. Translating gives CASRPGTSAPSYNEQFF.

This clonotype was counted ten times or more. The chain uses TRBV10-3 and TRBJ1-2; D uncertain. V dropped 3 bases and J dropped 6 bases, with 11 bases sitting between them. Germline CDR1 ENHRY, CDR2 SYGVKD. The CDR3 has 13 amino acids. This CDR3 reads CAISDRSSDGYTF. Written as DNA, the CDR3 is TGTGCCATCAGTGACAGGAGTTCCGATGGCTACACCTTC.

V is TRBV5-1 and J is TRBJ2-5, with 11 positions matching TRBD2. J gave up 3 bases and V 5 bases, and 3 bases lay outside the gene matches. The CDR3 runs 14 residues. Germline lookup yields CDR1 SGHRS and CDR2 YFSETQ. The CDR3 DNA sequence: TGCGCCAGCAGGACACTAGCGGGGGAAGAGACCCAGTACTTC. Translating it yields CASRTLAGEETQYF. Looking up the rest from reference TRBV5-1 and TRBJ2-5 gives the full variable domain: KAGVTQTPRYLIKTRGQQVTLSCSPISGHRSVSWYQQTPGQGLQFLFEYFSETQRNKGNFPGRFSGRQFSNSRSEMNVSTLELGDSALYLCASRTLAGEETQYFGPGTRLLVL.

This clonotype has only a few counts. This CDR3 is CASRTSQEGQYF. The CDR3 nucleotides read TGTGCCAGTCGGACTAGCCAAGAGGGCCAGTACTTC. The chain employs TRBV2 and TRBJ2-5, with 8 bases lining up with TRBD2. The CDR3 sequence is 12 residues long. From germline, CDR1 is SNHLY and CDR2 FYNNEI. V was clipped by 9 bases and J by 10 bases; unmatched bases: 10.

This clonotype came up a few times. This chain connects TRBV5-1 to TRBJ1-1; tentative D call: TRBD1 (5 bases). The V end lost 0 bases, the J end lost 5 bases, and 14 bases lay between the germline ends. The length of the CDR3 is 15 residues. Germline CDR1 reads SGHRS; CDR2 reads YFSETQ. The CDR3 reads CASSLVGGGETEAFF. The CDR3 bases are TGCGCCAGCAGCTTGGTAGGAGGAGGGGAGACTGAAGCTTTCTTT.

This clonotype was seen a few times. CDR3 sequence (DNA): TGTGCCAGCAGCTTACCTCCGGGGAGCTATGAGCAGTTCTTC. Its protein is CASSLPPGSYEQFF. V and J are TRBV7-2 and TRBJ2-1; a possible D gene is TRBD2 (5 bases). The CDR3 consists of 14 residues. The germline V and J ends were trimmed by 2 bases and 8 bases, with 13 bases remaining between them. Germline V CDR1 and CDR2: SGHTA, FQGNSA.

V usage is TRBV5-5 and J usage is TRBJ1-1; no definite D call. The CDR3 is 15 residues long. V was pared by 2 bases and J by 1 base, with 12 bases between. Germline V lookup: CDR1 SGHKS, CDR2 YYEKEE (reference sequence). The CDR3: CASSFGRMQNTEAFF. The CDR3, as DNA: TGTGCCAGCAGCTTTGGACGGATGCAGAACACTGAAGCTTTCTTT.

This clonotype has at least ten counts. This rearrangement joins TRBV4-1 to TRBJ2-4, with 11 bases aligning to TRBD1. This CDR3 comprises 15 residues. V lost 2 bases to trimming and J lost 8 bases; unmatched junction nucleotides: 5. Looked up from germline, CDR1 is MGHRA and CDR2 is YSYEKL. The CDR3 DNA is TGCGCCAGCAGCCAACTGGGACAGGGGGTGGACATTCAGTACTTC. Translation: CASSQLGQGVDIQYF.

This clonotype was picked up many times. This chain connects TRBV20-1 to TRBJ2-3; D possibly matches TRBD1 or TRBD2 (7 bases each). From germline, CDR1 is DFQATT and CDR2 SNEGSKA (reference sequence). The CDR3 loop spans 16 amino acids. Trimming took off 1 base at V and 5 bases at J, with 19 bases between the two ends. CDR3 in DNA: TGCAGTGCTAGAGCGGCGCAGGGGGAGGGAGGAGATACGCAGTATTTT. Encoded protein: CSARAAQGEGGDTQYF.

This clonotype has a handful of counts. V usage is TRBV29-1 and J usage is TRBJ2-1; TRBD2 aligns across 14 bases. The V gene's germline CDR1 is SQVTM and CDR2 ANQGSEA. The CDR3 runs 16 residues. V shed 4 bases, J shed 4 bases, and the junction held 6 bases outside the gene matches. The CDR3 DNA sequence: TGCAGCGTTGTTGGACTAGCGGGAGGAGGGTACAATGAGCAGTTCTTC. Its translation: CSVVGLAGGGYNEQFF.

There are a few counts of this clonotype. This sequence joins TRBV27 and TRBJ2-7; 12 bases align to TRBD1. CDR1 is MNHEY, CDR2 SMNVEV, per germline (reference sequence). This CDR3 is 21 amino acids long. V lost 4 bases, J lost 2 bases, and 21 bases stayed unmatched. CDR3 amino acids: CASSSPGTGGPVPLPPYEQYF. The DNA of the CDR3 is TGTGCCAGCAGTTCTCCCGGGACAGGGGGCCCGGTGCCCCTACCCCCCTACGAGCAGTACTTC.